This T cell receptor beta chain came from a study of shared clonotypes between healthy human individuals. Sequencing used immunoSEQ multiplex PCR; TCRdb keeps in-frame clones, though not all of them. In the table there are millions of clones, over 85% of which are singletons. This CDR3 spans 16 amino acids. Trimming removed 6 bases from V and 3 bases from J; junction bases left unmatched: 12. Germline V lookup: CDR1 MNHEY, CDR2 SMNVEV (reference sequence). Input material: naive CD4+ T cells sorted from blood. The subset here: CD45RA+ positively selected. The gene calls are TRBV27 and TRBJ2-7, with TRBD1 identical over 9 bases. The receptor's source is a man younger than 30 in good health. The CDR3 DNA reads TGTGCCAGCAGAGATCTATCGGGACAGGGTGGCTACGAGCAGTACTTC. Amino acid sequence: CASRDLSGQGGYEQYF.